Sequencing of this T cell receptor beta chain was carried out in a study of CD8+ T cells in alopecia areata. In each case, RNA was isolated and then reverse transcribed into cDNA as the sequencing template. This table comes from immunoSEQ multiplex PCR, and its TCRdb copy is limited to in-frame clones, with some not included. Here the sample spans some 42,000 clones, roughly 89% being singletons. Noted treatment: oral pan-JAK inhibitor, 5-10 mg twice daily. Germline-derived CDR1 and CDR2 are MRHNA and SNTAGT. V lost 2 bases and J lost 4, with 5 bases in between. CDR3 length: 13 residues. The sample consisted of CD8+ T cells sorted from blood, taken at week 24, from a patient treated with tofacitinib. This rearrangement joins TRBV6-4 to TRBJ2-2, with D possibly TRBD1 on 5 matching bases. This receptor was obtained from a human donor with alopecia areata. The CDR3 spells CASSDRGTGELFF. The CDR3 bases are TGTGCCAGCAGTGACAGGGGCACCGGGGAGCTGTTTTTT.